This T cell receptor (beta chain) originates from a study of breast tumors, draining lymph nodes, adjacent tissues. Samples came from axillary lymph nodes draining the breast cancer. TCRdb independently ran MiXCR on the multiplex PCR reads; one entry per CDR3 protein. The sample gives some 150,000 distinct CDR3 sequences, about a fifth of which show up once; under 3% is in the top ten. V was trimmed by 8 bases and J by 5 bases, leaving 15 bases between them. The CDR3 contains 14 residues. Germline V gene sequence: CDR1 MNHEY, CDR2 SMNVEV (reference sequence). This sequence originates from a female donor with breast cancer. Some clones in this sample may be carry-over from other donors' samples. V gene TRBV27 combines with J gene TRBJ2-2; the D is unclear. Sequencing was done on a sample of axillary lymph node tissue. CDR3 residues: CASQYPYPTGELFF. CDR3 coding DNA: TGTGCCAGCCAATATCCGTATCCAACCGGGGAGCTGTTTTTT.